This record concerns one TCR beta chain sequence. Its antigen remains unidentified. CDR3 length: 12 amino acids. Germline-derived CDR1 and CDR2 are SGDLS and YYNGEE. UMI-labeled 5' RACE yielded the TRB cDNA libraries. TCRdb derives one entry per CDR3 protein from the 5' RACE reads, leaving out DNA. This table holds approximately 45,000 distinct CDR3 sequences. This specimen belongs to a study of CXCR3-negative and CXCR3-positive naive CD8 T cells. Findings and caveats of the study: TRBV-TRBJ usage was alike in naive CXCR3-negative and CXCR3-positive cells but differed in memory cells. High diversity, comparable across both naive subsets, contrasted with much lower diversity in memory CD8+ cells. After cryopreservation, expression of CXCR3 was partially reduced, and most assays were run with fresh PBMCs.

This sequence joins TRBV9 and TRBJ1-2; TCRdb selects TRBD1, and the lack of DNA leaves this call unchecked. The specimen sequenced was memory CD8+ T cells from blood. The TCR sequence derives from a human donor in good health. Some clones in this sample may be carry-over from other donors' samples. The CDR3: CASNRAGGGYTF.